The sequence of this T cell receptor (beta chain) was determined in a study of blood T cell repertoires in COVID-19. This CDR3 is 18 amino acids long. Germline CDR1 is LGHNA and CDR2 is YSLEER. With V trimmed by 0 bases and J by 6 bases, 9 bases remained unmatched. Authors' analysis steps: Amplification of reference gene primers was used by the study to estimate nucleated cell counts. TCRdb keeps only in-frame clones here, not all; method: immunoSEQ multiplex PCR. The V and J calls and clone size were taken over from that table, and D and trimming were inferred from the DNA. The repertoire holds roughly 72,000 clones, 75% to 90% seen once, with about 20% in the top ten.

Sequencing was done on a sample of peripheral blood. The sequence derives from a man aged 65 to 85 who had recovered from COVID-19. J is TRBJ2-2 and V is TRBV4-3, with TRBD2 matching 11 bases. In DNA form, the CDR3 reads TGCGCCAGCAGCCAAGATCGACTAGCGGGGCAAATAGCCGGGGAGCTGTTTTTT. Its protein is CASSQDRLAGQIAGELFF.